This note documents a single T cell receptor (beta chain) sequence. In the original processing: Amplification of reference gene primers provided the estimated nucleated cell counts. The table came from immunoSEQ multiplex PCR; TCRdb's copy has only in-frame clones and leaves some out. Clone size and V and J calls were adopted from that table, with D and trimming inferred from the DNA. Among some 220,000 clones listed, roughly 85% were seen once. The record originates from a study of blood T cell repertoires in COVID-19. Sequenced material: peripheral blood. The receptor's source is a woman aged 70-85 years with COVID-19, enrolled during active disease.

The CDR3 loop reads CASRLSSGGTGELFF. Here the CDR3 DNA reads TGTGCCAGCAGGCTCTCTAGCGGGGGGACCGGGGAGCTGTTTTTT. V is TRBV6-5 and J is TRBJ2-2; 11 positions match TRBD2. This CDR3 is built from 15 residues. Looked up from germline, CDR1 is MNHEY and CDR2 is SVGAGI. Germline trimming cut 6 bases from V and 5 bases from J; bases unmatched to any gene: 5.